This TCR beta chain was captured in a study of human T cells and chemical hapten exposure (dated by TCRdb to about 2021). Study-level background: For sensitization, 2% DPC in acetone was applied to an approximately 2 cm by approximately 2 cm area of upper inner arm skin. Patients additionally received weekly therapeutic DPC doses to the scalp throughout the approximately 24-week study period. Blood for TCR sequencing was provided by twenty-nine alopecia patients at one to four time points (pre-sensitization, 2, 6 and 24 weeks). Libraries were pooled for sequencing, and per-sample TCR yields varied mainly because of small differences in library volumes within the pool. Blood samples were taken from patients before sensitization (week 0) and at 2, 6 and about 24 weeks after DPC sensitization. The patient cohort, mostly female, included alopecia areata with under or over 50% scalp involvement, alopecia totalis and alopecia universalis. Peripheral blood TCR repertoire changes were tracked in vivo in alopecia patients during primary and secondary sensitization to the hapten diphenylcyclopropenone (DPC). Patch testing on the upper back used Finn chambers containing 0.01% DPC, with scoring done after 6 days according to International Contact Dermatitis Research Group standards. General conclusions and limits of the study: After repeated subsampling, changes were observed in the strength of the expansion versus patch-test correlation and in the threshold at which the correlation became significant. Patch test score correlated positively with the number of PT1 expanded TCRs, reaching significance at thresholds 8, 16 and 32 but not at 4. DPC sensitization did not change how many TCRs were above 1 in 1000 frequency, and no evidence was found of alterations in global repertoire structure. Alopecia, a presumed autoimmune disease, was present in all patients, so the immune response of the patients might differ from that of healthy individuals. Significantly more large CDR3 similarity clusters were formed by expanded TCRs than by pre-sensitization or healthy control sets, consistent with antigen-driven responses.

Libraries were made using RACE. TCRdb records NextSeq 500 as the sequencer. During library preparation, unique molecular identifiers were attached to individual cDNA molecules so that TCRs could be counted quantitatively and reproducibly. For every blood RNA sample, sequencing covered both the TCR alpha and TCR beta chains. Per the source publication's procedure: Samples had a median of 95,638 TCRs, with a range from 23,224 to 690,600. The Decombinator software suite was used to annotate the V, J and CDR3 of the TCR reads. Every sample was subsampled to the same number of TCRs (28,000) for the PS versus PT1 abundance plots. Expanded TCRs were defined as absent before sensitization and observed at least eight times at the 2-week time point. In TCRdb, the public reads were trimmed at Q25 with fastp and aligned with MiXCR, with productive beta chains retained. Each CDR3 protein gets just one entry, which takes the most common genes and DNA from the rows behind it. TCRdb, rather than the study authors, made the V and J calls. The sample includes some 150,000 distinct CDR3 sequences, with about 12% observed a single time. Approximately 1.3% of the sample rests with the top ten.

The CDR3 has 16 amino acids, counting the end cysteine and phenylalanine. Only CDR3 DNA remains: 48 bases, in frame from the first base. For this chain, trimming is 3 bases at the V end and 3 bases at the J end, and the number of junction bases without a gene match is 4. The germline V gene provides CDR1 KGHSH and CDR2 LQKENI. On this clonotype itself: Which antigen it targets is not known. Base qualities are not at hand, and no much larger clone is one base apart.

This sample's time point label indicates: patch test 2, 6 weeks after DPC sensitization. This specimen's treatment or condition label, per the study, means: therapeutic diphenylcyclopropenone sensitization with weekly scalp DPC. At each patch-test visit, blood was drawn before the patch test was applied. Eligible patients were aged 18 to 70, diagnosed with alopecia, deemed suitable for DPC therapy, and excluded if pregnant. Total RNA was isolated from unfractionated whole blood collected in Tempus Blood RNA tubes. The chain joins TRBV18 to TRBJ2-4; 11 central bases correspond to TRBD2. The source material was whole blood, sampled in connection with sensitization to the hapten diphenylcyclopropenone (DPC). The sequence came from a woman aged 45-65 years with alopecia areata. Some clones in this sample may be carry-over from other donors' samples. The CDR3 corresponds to CASSPGGLAVKNIQYF. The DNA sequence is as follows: TGTGCCAGCTCACCGGGGGGACTAGCGGTCAAAAACATTCAGTACTTC.